Each of the 31 T cell receptor beta chains below was sequenced from the same sample in a study of graft-versus-host responses after intestinal transplantation. Here immunoSEQ multiplex PCR was the method, and the copy in TCRdb shows in-frame clones only, minus some. The sample lists approximately 54,000 clones, roughly nine tenths occurring once. This specimen was PBMCs, taken nearly 670 days after intestinal transplant. The receptors come from a human patient who received an intestinal transplant, so some T cells may come from the graft donor.

V usage is TRBV7-9 and J usage is TRBJ1-1; 9 nucleotides match TRBD1. In germline, CDR1 is SEHNR, CDR2 FQNEAQ (reference sequence). The CDR3 runs to 15 residues. V gave up 6 bases and J gave up 3 bases; unmatched junction bases: 8. The CDR3 protein is CASSNYRDRDTEAFF. CDR3 nucleotide sequence: TGTGCCAGCAGTAATTATCGGGACAGGGACACTGAAGCTTTCTTT.

This chain joins TRBV19 and TRBJ2-1; 10 bases fit TRBD2. CDR3 length: 15 residues. The germline gives CDR1 LNHDA, CDR2 SQIVND (reference sequence). Trimming at V came to 3 bases and at J to 10 bases, leaving 9 bases not matched to a gene. The CDR3 spells CASSIASGGAMEQFF. The DNA for the CDR3 is TGTGCCAGTAGTATCGCCAGCGGGGGGGCCATGGAGCAGTTCTTC. The complete variable domain, with remaining parts taken from reference TRBV19 and TRBJ2-1, reads DGGITQSPKYLFRKEGQNVTLSCEQNLNHDAMYWYRQDPGQGLRLIYYSQIVNDFQKGDIAEGYSVSREKKESFPLTVTSAQKNPTAFYLCASSIASGGAMEQFFGPGTRLTVL.

The rearrangement uses TRBV7-6 and TRBJ2-1; 13 nucleotides align to TRBD2. CDR1 and CDR2 from the germline V gene are SGHVS and FNYEAQ. This CDR3 is built from 19 residues. V was clipped by 2 bases and J by 5 bases; unmatched bases: 12. In DNA form, the CDR3 reads TGTGCCAGCAGCTTATTTAGCCGACTAGCGGGGGGATTAAACAATGAGCAGTTCTTC. Translating it yields CASSLFSRLAGGLNNEQFF.

This chain links TRBV11-2 with TRBJ2-5; tentative D call: TRBD1 (6 bases). The V and J ends lost 4 bases and 4 bases respectively, with 10 bases between them. CDR3 length equals 13 residues. From germline, CDR1 is SGHAT and CDR2 FQNNGV. In DNA, the CDR3 is TGTGCCAGCAGCTCCACAGGGACAGAGACCCAGTACTTC. Protein: CASSSTGTETQYF.

The chain links TRBV7-9 to TRBJ2-7, with 10 bases fitting TRBD2. This CDR3 is 17 amino acids long. Germline CDR1 is SEHNR and CDR2 is FQNEAQ (reference sequence). The V gene end was trimmed by 5 bases and the J gene end by 3 bases; junction bases not matched to a gene: 13. CDR3 DNA: TGTGCCAGCAGCCTGGCTGGAGCTAGCGGGGGAGTCTACGAGCAGTACTTC. It yields the protein CASSLAGASGGVYEQYF.

This sequence joins TRBV2 and TRBJ2-7; 7 nucleotides align to TRBD1. In germline, CDR1 is SNHLY, CDR2 FYNNEI. V lost 6 bases, J lost 0 bases, and 8 bases stayed unmatched. The CDR3 has 15 amino acids. The CDR3 here is CASSTGTAYSYEQYF. The DNA of the CDR3 is TGTGCCAGCAGCACCGGGACAGCTTACTCCTACGAGCAGTACTTC. The variable domain in full, completed from reference TRBV2 and TRBJ2-7, reads EPEVTQTPSHQVTQMGQEVILRCVPISNHLYFYWYRQILGQKVEFLVSFYNNEISEKSEIFDDQFSVERPDGSNFTLKIRSTKLEDSAMYFCASSTGTAYSYEQYFGPGTRLTVT.

This clone has just one count. The chain links TRBV6-5 to TRBJ2-7; D may be TRBD1 (6 bases). With 7 bases removed from V and 1 base from J, the gap between germline ends came to 17 bases. Germline V gene sequence: CDR1 MNHEY, CDR2 SVGAGI. This CDR3 has 15 residues. The CDR3 here is CASTILRTESYEQYF. In DNA form, the CDR3 reads TGTGCCAGCACAATATTGAGGACAGAGTCCTACGAGCAGTACTTC.

The V gene is TRBV7-9, the J gene TRBJ2-7; weak D call: TRBD1 (6 bases). V dropped 4 bases and J dropped 5 bases, with 21 bases sitting between them. The CDR3 runs to 16 residues. Germline-derived CDR1 and CDR2 are SEHNR and FQNEAQ (reference sequence). The CDR3 spells CASSSAISGTTHEQYF. The CDR3 nucleotides read TGTGCCAGCAGCTCCGCCATATCCGGGACAACCCACGAGCAGTACTTC.

This chain uses TRBV19 with TRBJ1-5; D is undetermined. CDR1 and CDR2 from the germline V gene are LNHDA and SQIVND (reference sequence). CDR3 length equals 12 residues. Trimming removed 7 bases at V and 7 bases at J, with 11 bases between. The CDR3 coding sequence is TGTGCCAGTAATAGTCATGGCCAGCCCCAGCATTTT. This translates into CASNSHGQPQHF.

The rearrangement uses TRBV7-9 and TRBJ2-1; D is possibly TRBD1 (6 bases). V dropped 0 bases and J dropped 0 bases, with 12 bases sitting between them. CDR3 length: 17 residues. Germline-derived CDR1 and CDR2 are SEHNR and FQNEAQ (reference sequence). The CDR3 is CASSLAGGGSSYNEQFF. The DNA of the CDR3 is TGTGCCAGCAGCTTAGCGGGTGGGGGCAGCTCCTACAATGAGCAGTTCTTC.

This clone showed up just once. V and J are TRBV29-1 and TRBJ2-5; D gene ambiguous. The last part of the DNA fits TRBJ2-7 better; the J call may be wrong. The CDR3 runs 13 residues. Germline V CDR1 and CDR2: SQVTM, ANQGSEA. The CDR3 sequence is CSGALGSLDEQYF. Written as DNA, the CDR3 is TGCAGCGGGGCCCTGGGTAGCTTGGACGAGCAGTACTTC.

The CDR3 region has the DNA TGTGCCAGCAGCTATCAAGGCCAGGACTATGGCTACACCTTC. Translation: CASSYQGQDYGYTF. The chain recombines TRBV5-4 with TRBJ1-2; D gene ambiguous. The CDR3 sequence is 14 residues long. V lost 3 bases, J lost 3 bases, and 12 bases lay in between. CDR1 and CDR2 (germline): SGHNT, YYREEE (reference sequence).

The chain combines TRBV6-9 with TRBJ1-1; TRBD1 aligns across 7 bases. Germline V lookup: CDR1 MNHGY, CDR2 SVAAGI. CDR3 length: 15 amino acids. J gave up 0 bases and V 4 bases, and 5 bases lay outside the gene matches. The CDR3 DNA reads as TGTGCCAGCAGTTCCAGGGGGGAACTGAACACTGAAGCTTTCTTT. Protein product: CASSSRGELNTEAFF.

The chain links TRBV2 to TRBJ2-3; D is unclear. Trimming left V 3 bases short and J 6 bases short, with 7 bases between. Germline CDR1 SNHLY, CDR2 FYNNEI. The CDR3 runs 12 residues. The CDR3 region has the DNA TGTGCCAGCAGTGATAGGCGGGATACGCAGTATTTT. Protein sequence: CASSDRRDTQYF.

The gene calls are TRBV2 and TRBJ1-5; D gene unclear. CDR1 is SNHLY and CDR2 is FYNNEI in the germline V gene. Trimming pared 8 bases from V and 2 bases from J, leaving 13 bases between. The CDR3 runs to 14 residues. DNA of the CDR3: TGTGCCAGCTCTCCCGAGGGCGGCAATCAGCCCCAGCATTTT. The encoded protein is CASSPEGGNQPQHF.

This rearrangement joins TRBV7-9 to TRBJ1-5; D perhaps matches TRBD1 (5 bases). Trimming took 4 bases from V and 3 from J, leaving 13 bases between them. This CDR3 has 15 residues. Germline lookup yields CDR1 SEHNR and CDR2 FQNEAQ (reference sequence). The CDR3: CASSSGTAANQPQHF. The CDR3 DNA reads TGTGCCAGCAGCTCCGGGACTGCCGCCAATCAGCCCCAGCATTTT. Together with reference TRBV7-9 and TRBJ1-5, the CDR3 gives the full variable domain: DTGVSQNPRHKITKRGQNVTFRCDPISEHNRLYWYRQTLGQGPEFLTYFQNEAQLEKSRLLSDRFSAERPKGSFSTLEIQRTEQGDSAMYLCASSSGTAANQPQHFGDGTRLSIL.

V is TRBV4-1 and J is TRBJ2-6; D may match TRBD1 or TRBD2 (6 bases each). There are 21 residues in the CDR3. The germline V and J ends were trimmed by 0 bases and 1 base, with 22 bases remaining between them. Germline CDR1 MGHRA, CDR2 YSYEKL. For the CDR3, the DNA is TGCGCCAGCAGCCAAGAGGGGATCGAGGGGGGAATTCGGTCTGGGGCCAACGTCCTGACTTTC. This translates into CASSQEGIEGGIRSGANVLTF.

J is TRBJ2-7 and V is TRBV14, with a tentative D call TRBD2 (5 bases). The germline CDR1 and CDR2 sequences are SGHDN and FVKESK. V lost 4 bases and J 2 bases, leaving 12 bases between the germline ends. CDR3 size: 14 residues. The CDR3 here is CASSPGLLTYEQYF. The CDR3 DNA sequence: TGTGCCAGCAGCCCTGGACTCTTAACCTACGAGCAGTACTTC.

The J gene is TRBJ2-2, the V gene TRBV6-5; a weak D match, TRBD1 (6 bases). CDR3 length: 13 residues. Trimming removed 10 bases from V and 2 bases from J, with 11 bases in between. The V gene's germline CDR1 is MNHEY and CDR2 SVGAGI. The CDR3 DNA reads TGTGCCACCAGACAGGCCAACACCGGGGAGCTGTTTTTT. It encodes CATRQANTGELFF.

This chain joins TRBV4-1 and TRBJ2-1; D not resolved. The CDR3 extends over 11 amino acids. Germline lookup yields CDR1 MGHRA and CDR2 YSYEKL. The V gene lost 5 bases and the J gene lost 4 bases, with 3 bases spanning the gap. The CDR3 sequence is CASSEYNEQFF. Written as DNA, the CDR3 is TGCGCCAGCAGCGAATACAATGAGCAGTTCTTC.

The V call is TRBV6-6, the J call TRBJ1-2, with unresolved D. Germline loops: CDR1 MNHNY, CDR2 SVGAGI (reference sequence). V lost 2 bases to trimming and J lost 0 bases, with 10 bases between them. This CDR3 comprises 15 residues. The CDR3 DNA is TGTGCCAGCAGTTACCTAGTAAATCCTAACTATGGCTACACCTTC. Its translation: CASSYLVNPNYGYTF.

This clone was counted only a few times. The chain carries TRBV11-2 and TRBJ1-2; D not resolved. Deletions cut 5 bases from V and 4 bases from J, with 11 bases between. The CDR3 is 13 amino acids. Germline lookup yields CDR1 SGHAT and CDR2 FQNNGV. CDR3 residues: CASSQSGAYGYTF. Here the CDR3 DNA reads TGTGCCAGCAGCCAATCGGGAGCCTATGGCTACACCTTC.

This clone was picked up one time. V is TRBV6-5 and J is TRBJ2-7; either TRBD1 or TRBD2 may supply D (6 bases each). CDR3 length equals 14 residues. The germline CDR1 and CDR2 sequences are MNHEY and SVGAGI. The V gene lost 2 bases and the J gene lost 7 bases, with 15 bases spanning the gap. Here the CDR3 DNA reads TGTGCCAGCAGTTACGGTCCGGGGGCCCGGGAGCAGTACTTC. Amino acid sequence: CASSYGPGAREQYF.

The rearrangement joins TRBV21-1 to TRBJ1-3. TRBV21-1 is a known pseudogene. The CDR3 sequence is 14 residues long. CDR3 DNA sequence: TGTGCCAGGGGGGTACAGAGCTCTGGAAACACCATATATTTT. This encodes CARGVQSSGNTIYF.

This rearrangement joins TRBV10-2 to TRBJ1-5, with a weak D call TRBD1 (6 bases). This CDR3 comprises 15 residues. CDR1 WSHSY and CDR2 SAAADI come from the germline V gene. Trimming took off 3 bases at V and 4 bases at J, with 13 bases between the two ends. The CDR3 bases are TGCGCCAGCAGTGACGGGGGCGGGTGGAATCAGCCCCAGCATTTT. The encoded protein is CASSDGGGWNQPQHF.

V gene TRBV27 combines with J gene TRBJ2-5; a weak D match, TRBD2 (6 bases). Germline-derived CDR1 and CDR2 are MNHEY and SMNVEV (reference sequence). This CDR3 is 13 amino acids long. Trimming stripped 6 bases from V and 1 base from J, with 9 bases between. CDR3 sequence: CASRPTSQETQYF. CDR3 coding DNA: TGTGCCAGCAGGCCGACTAGCCAAGAGACCCAGTACTTC.

The chain couples TRBV5-1 to TRBJ2-7; D is possibly TRBD1 or TRBD2 (5 bases each). Germline values: CDR1 SGHRS, CDR2 YFSETQ. The V end was cut by 7 bases, the J end by 3 bases, with 8 bases between. The CDR3 is made up of 11 amino acids. CDR3 amino acids: CASRGYYEQYF. In DNA, the CDR3 is TGCGCCAGCCGGGGCTACTACGAGCAGTACTTC.

V usage is TRBV5-5 and J usage is TRBJ2-1, with unresolved D. Trimming cost V 0 bases and J 6 bases, with 7 bases left between them. The germline V gene has CDR1 SGHKS and CDR2 YYEKEE (reference sequence). The CDR3 runs to 13 residues. This CDR3 is CASSLDGRNEQFF. For the CDR3, the DNA is TGTGCCAGCAGCTTGGACGGTCGCAATGAGCAGTTCTTC.

This chain links TRBV21-1 with TRBJ2-7; TRBD1 reflects the table's D call only, with no check against the DNA. TRBV21-1 is annotated as a pseudogene. The CDR3 has 15 residues. CDR3 sequence: CASSKTTEGSYEQYF. The CDR3 DNA sequence: TGTGCCAGCAGCAAAACCACAGAAGGATCCTACGAGCAGTACTTC.

This chain links TRBV7-9 with TRBJ1-1; D not certain. The CDR3 length is 15 residues. Trimming cost V 4 bases and J 3 bases, with 15 bases left between them. Germline CDR1 reads SEHNR; CDR2 reads FQNEAQ (reference sequence). The CDR3 region has the DNA TGTGCCAGCAGCTCCTCCCTCACACGGTACACTGAAGCTTTCTTT. Amino acids: CASSSSLTRYTEAFF.

This clone was seen a single time. The chain couples TRBV2 to TRBJ2-1, with D tentatively TRBD2 (5 bases). This CDR3 comprises 15 residues. The ends were cut back, 1 base at V and 4 bases at J, with 11 bases in the middle. Germline V gene lookup returns CDR1 SNHLY and CDR2 FYNNEI. The CDR3 sequence: CASSEGPSSYNEQFF. CDR3 nucleotide sequence: TGTGCCAGCAGTGAAGGCCCTAGCTCTTACAATGAGCAGTTCTTC.